What follows is one T cell receptor beta chain and its context. The antigen is not known. Method: immunoSEQ multiplex PCR; TCRdb's copy keeps in-frame clones and lacks some. The sample lists around 70,000 clones; approximately 83% were seen once. Germline trimming cut 1 base from V and 5 bases from J; bases unmatched to any gene: 11. The CDR3 consists of 17 residues. Germline V gene lookup returns CDR1 SGHRS and CDR2 YFSETQ. The data are from a study of radiotherapy plus CTLA-4 blockade in lung cancer. Turning to the study itself: In approximately 17% of patients, objective responses were seen; 25% to 40% had disease control. Study-level findings and limits: The best prediction of response reportedly came from early blood T cell clone dynamics, with interferon-beta. Tumor-origin TCR clones grew in blood after radiotherapy plus ipilimumab.

The material was peripheral blood, obtained from a patient treated with radiotherapy plus ipilimumab. This chain connects TRBV5-1 to TRBJ2-3; 9 bases agree with TRBD2. The sequence came from a human donor with non-small cell lung cancer who had a partial response to radiotherapy plus ipilimumab. This chain's CDR3 is CASSLWFSGSSLDTQYF. The CDR3 coding sequence is TGCGCCAGCAGCTTGTGGTTTAGCGGGAGCTCCTTAGATACGCAGTATTTT.